The source of this TCR beta chain is a study of neurological immune-mediated disorders (dated by TCRdb to between 2018 and 2021). About the study as a whole: The study compared peripheral blood TCR-beta repertoires of HTLV-I-associated myelopathy (HAM/TSP) patients, multiple sclerosis patients and healthy controls using UMI-based sequencing. Longitudinal HAM/TSP donors and healthy donors each had 3 time-points at intervals of roughly 3-40 months. Alongside PBMC samples, the set of 106 TCR-beta libraries contained longitudinal samples, technical triplicates, and paired CD4+ and CD8+ T-cell subsets that had been sorted. Of the approximately 65 subjects in the cohort, around 14 were HAM/TSP patients, some 35 were multiple sclerosis patients, and about 20 were healthy controls. Summary of the overall study and its limitations: TCR clonal expansion was greatest in HAM/TSP patients and smallest in MS patients, who ranked below even healthy controls. Expanded clones from different subjects shared no identical CDR3 amino acid sequences, which suggests that TCR-beta repertoires were private in all groups.

In this sample, this clonotype turned up many times. Its binding antigen is unknown. There are no base qualities to consult, and no much larger clone falls within one base. The CDR3 goes from the cysteine to the phenylalanine over 12 residues. Of the read, only the CDR3 DNA is kept; its 36 bases are in frame from base 1. Compared with germline, V lacks 10 bases and J lacks 1 base; bases without a gene match: 3. Reading the germline V gene (reference sequence) gives CDR1 MNHNY and CDR2 SVGAGI. cDNA was synthesized by template-switch 5'RACE using a primer with a 10-nucleotide random unique molecular identifier that tagged each TCR transcript. Each sequencing run produced over 190 million TCR-beta sequences covering 15-18 subjects. Total RNA was extracted with the RNeasy kit. Using the KAPA Real-time Library Amplification kit, TCR-beta VDJ regions were amplified with primers for the TCR constant region and the 5'RACE anchor. A first PCR added sample indexes and Illumina adaptors, and a second PCR then raised library yield. After purification with Ampure beads, the TCR product of roughly 650 bp was size-selected on a 2% E-gel SizeSelection system. Before pooling, library quality was assessed on a Bioanalyzer, concentration was determined with Qubit, and library quantification was performed with the Kapa Library Quantification kit. An Illumina HiSeq 2500 sequenced the libraries paired-end 2 x 150 bp. To increase sequence diversity, about 25-30% phiX was spiked into each library pool. Turning to the authors' computational methods: Quality-filtered reads were processed with the UMI-based MiGEC pipeline, and over 85% of raw TCR sequences were removed by the MiGEC pipeline during error correction. VDJ genes were aligned to IMGT germline references, and clonotypes were defined by unique CDR3 amino acid sequence plus V-J genes. Clonal expansion, Shannon diversity, and CDR3 relatedness (CalcPairwiseDistances, ClusterSamples) were evaluated with VDJtools, and phylogenetic trees were built with CLCbio workbench. A clone was classed as expanded if it had 8 or more unique UMIs, a cutoff based on coefficient-of-variation modelling across technical triplicates. TCRdb ran its own pipeline on the public reads, namely fastp trimming at Q25 and MiXCR clone calling, and kept in-frame beta chains. Identical CDR3 protein sequences are pooled into one entry, listed with their most common genes and DNA. TCRdb assigned the V and J calls; the authors' analysis was not used. This sample gives roughly 53,000 distinct CDR3 sequences in total; roughly 8.3% of them show up just once. The ten largest make up under 2.5% of the sample.

The sample's time point label is to be understood as: longitudinal time-point 3. Blood bank volunteers in Maryland, USA served as the healthy controls. For the unsorted PBMC libraries, 2 million PBMCs were stored in RNAlater at -80 degrees C until RNA extraction and were used to generate the libraries. Peripheral blood was subjected to Ficoll-Hypaque density gradient centrifugation to isolate PBMCs, which were then cryopreserved in liquid nitrogen. The sequence derives from a woman between 40 and 55 years old in good health. Sequenced input: PBMCs. The chain joins TRBV6-6 to TRBJ1-1, with TRBD1 matching 7 junction bases. This receptor carries the CDR3 CATRQGNTEAFF. Here is the DNA: TGTGCCACCAGACAGGGGAACACTGAAGCTTTCTTT.